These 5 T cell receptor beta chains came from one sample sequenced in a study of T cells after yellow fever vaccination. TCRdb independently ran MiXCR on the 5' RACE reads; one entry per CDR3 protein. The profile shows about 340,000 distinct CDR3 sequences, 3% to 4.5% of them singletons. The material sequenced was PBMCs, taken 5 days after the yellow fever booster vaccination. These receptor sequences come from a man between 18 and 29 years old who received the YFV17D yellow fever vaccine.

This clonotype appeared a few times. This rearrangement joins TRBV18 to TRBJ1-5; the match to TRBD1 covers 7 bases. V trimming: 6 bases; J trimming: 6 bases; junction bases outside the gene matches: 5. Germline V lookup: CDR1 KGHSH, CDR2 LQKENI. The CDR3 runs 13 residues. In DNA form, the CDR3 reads TGTGCCAGCTCCCCCGACAGGGCTCAGCCCCAGCATTTT. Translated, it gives CASSPDRAQPQHF.

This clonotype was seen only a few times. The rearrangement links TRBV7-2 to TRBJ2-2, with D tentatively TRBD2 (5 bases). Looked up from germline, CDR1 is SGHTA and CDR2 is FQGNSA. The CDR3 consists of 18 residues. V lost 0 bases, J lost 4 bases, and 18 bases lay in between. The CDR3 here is CASSLAGLSASGTGELFF. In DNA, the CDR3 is TGTGCCAGCAGCTTAGCGGGCCTTAGCGCGTCGGGCACCGGGGAGCTGTTTTTT. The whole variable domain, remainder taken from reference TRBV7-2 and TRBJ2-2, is GAGVSQSPSNKVTEKGKDVELRCDPISGHTALYWYRQSLGQGLEFLIYFQGNSAPDKSGLPSDRFSAERTGGSVSTLTIQRTQQEDSAVYLCASSLAGLSASGTGELFFGEGSRLTVL.

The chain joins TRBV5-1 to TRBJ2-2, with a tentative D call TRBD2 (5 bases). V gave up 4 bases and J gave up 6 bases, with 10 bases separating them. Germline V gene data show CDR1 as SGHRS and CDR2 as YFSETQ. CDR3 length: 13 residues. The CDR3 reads CASSEGSSGELFF. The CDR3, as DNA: TGCGCCAGCAGCGAGGGATCGTCCGGGGAGCTGTTTTTT.

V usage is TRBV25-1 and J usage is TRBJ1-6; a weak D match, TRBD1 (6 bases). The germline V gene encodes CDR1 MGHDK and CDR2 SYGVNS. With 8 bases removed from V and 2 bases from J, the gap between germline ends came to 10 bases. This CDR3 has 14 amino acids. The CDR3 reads CASQRGPYNSPLHF. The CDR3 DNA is TGTGCCAGCCAGCGGGGGCCCTATAATTCACCCCTCCACTTT.

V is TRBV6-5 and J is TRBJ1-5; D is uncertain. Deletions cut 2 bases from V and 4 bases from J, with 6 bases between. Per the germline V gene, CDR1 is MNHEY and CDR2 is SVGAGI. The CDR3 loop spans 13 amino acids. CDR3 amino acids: CASSYERNQPQHF. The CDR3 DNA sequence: TGTGCCAGCAGTTACGAGAGGAATCAGCCCCAGCATTTT.